This T cell receptor (beta chain) appears in the sequencing data of a study of beta chain features in type 1 diabetes listed by TCRdb under 2018. Study-wide context: Patients and healthy donors did not differ in mean age, gender distribution, total cell number or subset yield. Regulatory and stem cell-like memory subsets were obtained from only 8 patients and about 8 healthy donors, while naive and central memory subsets were obtained from all 28 donors. The study compared TCRB repertoires of sorted circulating CD4+ T cell subsets between recently diagnosed type 1 diabetes patients and matched healthy donors. A total of approximately 100,000,000 sorted cells were examined across all samples, and the number of cells per subset was strongly correlated with RNA yield.

Each donor gave one peripheral blood draw, approximately 0.11 L on average, collected into heparinised tubes. Using a panel that included CD45RO, CCR7, CD25, CD127, CD95 and CD27, naive, central memory, regulatory and stem cell-like memory CD4+ T cells were sorted on a BD FACSAria II. Every sorted population had a purity above 95%. Right away, PBMCs were isolated by Lymphoprep density gradient centrifugation and were stained directly, with no culture step. Samples were stained and sorted in pairs, with one healthy donor and one patient per experiment, so that batch effects were minimized. Summary of the overall study and its limitations: Because cDNA rather than genomic DNA was sequenced, highly expressing activated cells could have been over-represented, although no difference in activation and CD3 levels was found between groups. A moderate but significant shortening of TCRB CDR3 length was observed in type 1 diabetes patients in all four CD4+ subsets. Fewer insertions and more nucleotide deletions at VDJ recombination sites were observed in patients with type 1 diabetes, implying thymic rearrangement abnormalities. PCR might favor shorter templates, but patient and control samples were amplified and corrected together, so any skew would affect both groups equally. HLA sub-analyses involved small numbers of individuals, so any influence of HLA type on TCRB rearrangement remained unresolved. Naive, central memory and regulatory TCRB repertoires appeared to be more alike among patients than among healthy donors.

The High Capacity cDNA Reverse Transcription Kit was used to reverse transcribe all of the isolated RNA, meaning that expressed TCRB transcripts were what got sequenced. Deep immunoSEQ sequencing was performed on naive, central memory and regulatory T cell samples, with an average of roughly 3.3 million total reads per sample. Sorted cells were lysed in RLT buffer, and RNA was extracted using DNase-treated RNeasy Micro or Mini kits according to cell number. To prevent cross-contamination, every cell subset was processed on its own, while patient and healthy donor samples were processed together. Using the immunoSEQ multiplex PCR, TCRB sequences were amplified from cDNA into 87-bp fragments spanning the CDR3 region. The amplicons were sequenced using the Illumina HiSeq platform. Per the authors' processing: PCR bias was corrected computationally using synthetic template baselines, and reads within Hamming distance 2 were collapsed, with unmergeable singletons discarded. Reads were aligned against IMGT so that V, D and J genes, CDR3 length and insertions or deletions at six rearrangement sites could be assigned. Within each subset, clonotype counts were normalized to sorted cell number, and only after that were true diversity and Gini coefficients computed with the tcR R package. The overlap coefficient, calculated on TCRB nucleotide sequences, was used to measure repertoire sharing. Out-of-frame TCRB sequences from naive cells were analyzed as a proxy for the pre-selection repertoire. TCRdb retrieved this table from immuneACCESS and kept in-frame rearrangements only. Not all clones are present; in checked studies, unresolved V genes account for under half, and no reason is known for the remainder. That table furnishes V, J and clone size, whereas the DNA furnished D and trimming. The table for this sample lists roughly 400,000 clones; about 15% of them were counted only once. Approximately 0.019% of the sample belongs to the ten largest clones.

From the germline V gene, CDR1 is KGHSH and CDR2 is LQKENI. V is pruned by 2 bases and J by 6 bases, leaving 14 bases of the junction without a gene match. Counted from cysteine to phenylalanine, this CDR3 has 18 amino acids. Only the CDR3 region is kept as DNA, spanning 54 bases read in frame from base 1. In this sample, this clone turned up a few times. Its antigen has not been determined. Base qualities are missing; no much larger clone stands one base away. The sample was naive CD4+ T cells from blood. The cell subset or site label corresponds to: true naive CD4+ T cells. This sequence uses TRBV18 and TRBJ2-3, with 10 bases aligning to TRBD2. The source is a woman under 30 in good health. The nucleotides read TGTGCCAGCTCACCAGATGGAGTCCTAGCGGGAGAAAGCGATACGCAGTATTTT. It encodes CASSPDGVLAGESDTQYF.